The entry below gives a single T cell receptor beta chain sequence along with its context. The sample is drawn from a study of blood T cell repertoires in COVID-19. Overall study: Whether acute or convalescent, the COVID-19 samples came from the United States, Italy and Spain. PBMCs, B-cell-depleted T cells, or T cells were the source of the cDNA or gDNA that made up the material.

Only in-frame clones appear in the TCRdb table, and some are missing; sequencing was by immunoSEQ multiplex PCR. This sample has around 120,000 clones, with more than 65% found just once. The clonotype comes from a human donor in a cohort sampled during active COVID-19. Input material: peripheral blood.

The CDR3 coding sequence is TGTGCCAGCAGCCTAGGCGACTTGGCTAGCGGGAGTACCGGGACCCAGTACTTC. Encoded protein: CASSLGDLASGSTGTQYF. The chain joins TRBV3-1 (or the pseudogene TRBV3-2) to TRBJ2-5; 10 nucleotides agree with TRBD2. CDR1 and CDR2 from the germline V gene are LGHDT and YNNKEL (reference sequence). The CDR3 is 18 residues long. V dropped 4 bases and J dropped 7; count of bases not matched to a gene: 18.